The sequence of this T cell receptor beta chain was determined in a study of T cell repertoires in aging, cancer and after chemotherapy. Study-level information: Over several months to years, re-sampled healthy donor repertoires clearly shared clones. General study findings and limits: Median generation probability rose over the chemotherapy interval in each cancer cohort, suggesting rebound thymic output. Age-matched healthy donors had significantly more diverse, less clonal blood TCR repertoires than untreated cancer patients.

Peripheral blood genomic DNA, not sorted cells or RNA, was the template. As to this clonotype: Its antigen is unidentified.

Multiplex touch-down PCR with TRB-A/B primers amplified rearranged V-D-J TRB sequences. In TCRdb, the multiplex PCR reads were re-called with MiXCR into one record per CDR3 protein. The sample has thousands of distinct CDR3 sequences, around a quarter seen once. This CDR3 is built from 15 residues. Germline lookup yields CDR1 SGHTA and CDR2 FQGNSA. V gave up 6 bases and J gave up 7 bases; unmatched junction bases: 14. This TCR came from a human donor in good health. The sample was blood. The V gene is TRBV7-2, the J gene TRBJ2-7, with TRBD1 matching over 8 bases. The CDR3 coding sequence is TGTGCCAGCAGGGGGGTCGACAGGGGCTACAATGAGCAGTACTTC. Translated: CASRGVDRGYNEQYF.